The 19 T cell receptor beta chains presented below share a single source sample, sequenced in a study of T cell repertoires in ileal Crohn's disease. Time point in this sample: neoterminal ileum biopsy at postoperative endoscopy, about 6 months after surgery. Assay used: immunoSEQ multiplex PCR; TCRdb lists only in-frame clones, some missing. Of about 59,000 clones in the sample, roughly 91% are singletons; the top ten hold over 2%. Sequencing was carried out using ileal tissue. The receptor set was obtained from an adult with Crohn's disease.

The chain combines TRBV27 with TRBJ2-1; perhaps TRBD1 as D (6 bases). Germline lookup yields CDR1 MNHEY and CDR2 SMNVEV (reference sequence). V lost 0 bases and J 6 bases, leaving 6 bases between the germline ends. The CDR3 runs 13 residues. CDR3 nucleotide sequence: TGTGCCAGCAGTTTATCAGGGGGCAATGAGCAGTTCTTC. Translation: CASSLSGGNEQFF.

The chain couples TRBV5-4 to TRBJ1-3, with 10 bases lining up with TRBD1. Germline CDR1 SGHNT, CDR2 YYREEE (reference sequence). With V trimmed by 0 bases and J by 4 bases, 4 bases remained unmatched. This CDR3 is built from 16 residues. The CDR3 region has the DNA TGTGCCAGCAGCTTGGGTCGACAGGGGGCGGGAAACACCATATATTTT. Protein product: CASSLGRQGAGNTIYF. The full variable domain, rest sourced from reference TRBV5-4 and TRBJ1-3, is ETGVTQSPTHLIKTRGQQVTLRCSSQSGHNTVSWYQQALGQGPQFIFQYYREEENGRGNFPPRFSGLQFPNYSSELNVNALELDDSALYLCASSLGRQGAGNTIYFGEGSWLTVV.

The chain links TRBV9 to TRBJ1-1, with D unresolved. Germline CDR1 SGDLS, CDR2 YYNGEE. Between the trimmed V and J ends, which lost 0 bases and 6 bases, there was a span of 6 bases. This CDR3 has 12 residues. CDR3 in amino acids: CASSVVEAEAFF. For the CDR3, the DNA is TGTGCCAGCAGCGTAGTGGAGGCTGAAGCTTTCTTT. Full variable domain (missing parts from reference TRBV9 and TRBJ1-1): DSGVTQTPKHLITATGQRVTLRCSPRSGDLSVYWYQQSLDQGLQFLIQYYNGEERAKGNILERFSAQQFPDLHSELNLSSLELGDSALYFCASSVVEAEAFFGQGTRLTVV.

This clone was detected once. In nucleotides, the CDR3 is TGTGCCAGCAGCTTACGAGCGGTGAGCACAGATACGCAGTATTTT. Translation gives CASSLRAVSTDTQYF. The rearrangement joins TRBV7-2 to TRBJ2-3, with a tentative D call TRBD2 (5 bases). Trimming stripped 2 bases from V and 0 bases from J, with 9 bases between. This CDR3 comprises 15 residues. Germline V gives CDR1 SGHTA, CDR2 FQGNSA. Variable domain in full (rest from reference TRBV7-2 and TRBJ2-3): GAGVSQSPSNKVTEKGKDVELRCDPISGHTALYWYRQSLGQGLEFLIYFQGNSAPDKSGLPSDRFSAERTGGSVSTLTIQRTQQEDSAVYLCASSLRAVSTDTQYFGPGTRLTVL.

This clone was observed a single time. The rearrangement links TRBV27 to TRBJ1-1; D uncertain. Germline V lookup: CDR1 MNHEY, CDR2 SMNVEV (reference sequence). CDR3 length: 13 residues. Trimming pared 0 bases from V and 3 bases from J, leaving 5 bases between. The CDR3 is CASSLSRDTEAFF. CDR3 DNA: TGTGCCAGCAGTTTATCCCGTGACACTGAAGCTTTCTTT.

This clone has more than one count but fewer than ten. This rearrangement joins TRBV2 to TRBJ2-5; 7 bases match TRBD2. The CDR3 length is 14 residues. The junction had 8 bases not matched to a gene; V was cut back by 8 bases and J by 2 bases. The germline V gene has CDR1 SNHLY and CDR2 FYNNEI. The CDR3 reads CASESAGIQETQYF. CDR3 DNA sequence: TGTGCCAGCGAGTCAGCGGGAATACAAGAGACCCAGTACTTC.

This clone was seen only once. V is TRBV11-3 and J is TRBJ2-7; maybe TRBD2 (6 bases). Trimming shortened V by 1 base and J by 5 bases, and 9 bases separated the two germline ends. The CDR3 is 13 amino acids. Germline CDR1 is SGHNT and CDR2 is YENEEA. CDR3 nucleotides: TGTGCCAGCAGCTTAGCGGGAGTAGACGAGCAGTACTTC. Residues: CASSLAGVDEQYF. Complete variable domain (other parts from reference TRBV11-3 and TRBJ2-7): EAGVVQSPRYKIIEKKQPVAFWCNPISGHNTLYWYLQNLGQGPELLIRYENEEAVDDSQLPKDRFSAERLKGVDSTLKIQPAELGDSAVYLCASSLAGVDEQYFGPGTRLTVT.

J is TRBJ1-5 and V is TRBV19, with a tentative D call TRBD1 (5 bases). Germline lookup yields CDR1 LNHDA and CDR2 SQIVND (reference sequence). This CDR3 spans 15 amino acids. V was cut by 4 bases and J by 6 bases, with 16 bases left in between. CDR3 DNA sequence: TGTGCCAGTAGTACCCTGGGGGGGGTCGGTCAGCCCCAGCATTTT. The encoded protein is CASSTLGGVGQPQHF.

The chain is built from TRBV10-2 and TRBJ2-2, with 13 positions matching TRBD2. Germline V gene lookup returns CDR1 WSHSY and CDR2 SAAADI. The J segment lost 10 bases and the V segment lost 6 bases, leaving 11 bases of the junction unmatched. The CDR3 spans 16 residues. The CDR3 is CASRLAGGPLVEELFF. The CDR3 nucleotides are TGCGCCAGCAGACTAGCGGGAGGGCCGTTGGTTGAGGAGCTGTTTTTT.

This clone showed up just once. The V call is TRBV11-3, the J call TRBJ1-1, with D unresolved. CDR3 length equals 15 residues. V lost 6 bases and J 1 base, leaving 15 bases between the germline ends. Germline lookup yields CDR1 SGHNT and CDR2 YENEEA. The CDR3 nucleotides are TGTGCCAGCAGTGAGGCCGCGAACCGGAACACTGAAGCTTTCTTT. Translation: CASSEAANRNTEAFF.

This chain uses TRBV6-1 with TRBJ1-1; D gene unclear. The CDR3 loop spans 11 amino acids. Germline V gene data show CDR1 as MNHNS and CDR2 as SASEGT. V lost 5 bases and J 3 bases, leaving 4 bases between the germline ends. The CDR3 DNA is TGTGCCAGCAGTTATTACACTGAAGCTTTCTTT. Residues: CASSYYTEAFF.

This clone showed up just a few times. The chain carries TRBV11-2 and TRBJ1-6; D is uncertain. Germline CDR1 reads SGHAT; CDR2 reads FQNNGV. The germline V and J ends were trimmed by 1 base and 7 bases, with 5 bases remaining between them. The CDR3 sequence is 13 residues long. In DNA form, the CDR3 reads TGTGCCAGCAGCTTAGGGCAGAATTCACCCCTCCACTTT. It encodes CASSLGQNSPLHF.

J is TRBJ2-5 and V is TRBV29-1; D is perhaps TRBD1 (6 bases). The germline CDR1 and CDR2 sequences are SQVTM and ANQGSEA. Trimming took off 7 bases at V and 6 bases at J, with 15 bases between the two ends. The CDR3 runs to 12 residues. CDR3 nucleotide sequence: TGCAGCGCCGAGCCCAGGGGAAAGACCCAGTACTTC. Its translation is CSAEPRGKTQYF. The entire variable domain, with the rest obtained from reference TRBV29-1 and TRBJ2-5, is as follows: SAVISQKPSRDICQRGTSLTIQCQVDSQVTMMFWYRQQPGQSLTLIATANQGSEATYESGFVIDKFPISRPNLTFSTLTVSNMSPEDSSIYLCSAEPRGKTQYFGPGTRLLVL.

CDR3 DNA sequence: TGTGCCAGCAGCTTGGGTCAGGGATGGCAGCCCCAGCATTTT. This codes for CASSLGQGWQPQHF. The chain joins TRBV5-5 to TRBJ1-5; D is perhaps TRBD1 (5 bases). The V end lost 0 bases, the J end lost 7 bases, and 11 bases lay between the germline ends. The germline gives CDR1 SGHKS, CDR2 YYEKEE (reference sequence). This CDR3 comprises 14 residues.

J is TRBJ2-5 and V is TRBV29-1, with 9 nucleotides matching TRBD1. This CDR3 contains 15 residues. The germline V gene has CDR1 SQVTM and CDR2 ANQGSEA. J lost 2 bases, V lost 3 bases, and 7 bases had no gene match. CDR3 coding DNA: TGCAGCGTTGATCAGCGGGACAGGGTTCAAGAGACCCAGTACTTC. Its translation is CSVDQRDRVQETQYF.

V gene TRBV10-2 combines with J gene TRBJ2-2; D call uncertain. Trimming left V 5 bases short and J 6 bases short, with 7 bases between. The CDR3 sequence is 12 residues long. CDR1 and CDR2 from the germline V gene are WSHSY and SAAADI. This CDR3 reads CASSNGAGELFF. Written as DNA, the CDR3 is TGCGCCAGCAGTAACGGAGCCGGGGAGCTGTTTTTT.

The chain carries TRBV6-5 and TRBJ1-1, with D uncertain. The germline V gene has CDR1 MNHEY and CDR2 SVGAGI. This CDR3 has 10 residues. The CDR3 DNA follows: TGTGCAGCCGGGATCGGTCCGGCTTTCTTT. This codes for CAAGIGPAFF.

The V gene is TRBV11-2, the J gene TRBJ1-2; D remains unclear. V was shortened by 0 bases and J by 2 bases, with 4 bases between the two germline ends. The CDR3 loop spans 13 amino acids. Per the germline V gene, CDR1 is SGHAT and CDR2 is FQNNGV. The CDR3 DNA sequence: TGTGCCAGCAGCTTAGACCTGAACTATGGCTACACCTTC. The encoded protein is CASSLDLNYGYTF.

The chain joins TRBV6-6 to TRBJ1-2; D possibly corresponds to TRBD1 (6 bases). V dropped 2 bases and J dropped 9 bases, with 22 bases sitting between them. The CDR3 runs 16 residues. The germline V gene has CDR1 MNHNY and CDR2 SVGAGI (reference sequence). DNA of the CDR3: TGTGCCAGCAGTTACCCCGACTATCTTGAGGGGGTAAGCTACACCTTC. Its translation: CASSYPDYLEGVSYTF.